These T cell receptor beta chains were read from a single sample in a study of spatial heterogeneity in lung cancer. A single record per CDR3 protein comes from TCRdb applying MiXCR to the 5' RACE reads. The table records more than 4,000 distinct CDR3 sequences, around 3.1% of them present only once. The source was normal lung tissue next to the tumor, collected at surgery. Receptor source: a male donor with early-stage non-small cell lung cancer. The CDR3 runs from the conserved cysteine through the conserved F or W. The D gene is left open where the match is weak. Sizes are listed as once, few or many counts, or a class when the clone is expanded.

CATSDLGTGATYSNQPQHF,TGTGCCACCAGTGATTTGGGGACAGGGGCTACCTATAGCAATCAGCCCCAGCATTTT,TRBJ1-5,medium-sized,TRBV24-1,TRBD1,19
CASSAQGAGGTEAFF,TGTGCCAGCAGCGCCCAGGGGGCTGGAGGCACTGAAGCTTTCTTT,TRBJ1-1,large,TRBV6-6,TRBD1,15
CASSQNLQGSPQHF,TGTGCCAGCAGCCAAAACCTACAAGGGAGTCCCCAGCATTTT,TRBJ1-5,few,TRBV4-2,-,14
CASSLGTLPGQLNTEAFF,TGCGCCAGCAGCTTGGGAACTTTACCGGGACAGTTGAACACTGAAGCTTTCTTT,TRBJ1-1,medium-sized,TRBV5-1,TRBD1,18
CASRARQVATEAFF,TGCGCCAGCAGGGCGAGACAGGTTGCCACTGAAGCTTTCTTT,TRBJ1-1,many,TRBV5-1,-,14
CSVEEAGEPQHF,TGCAGCGTTGAAGAGGCAGGTGAGCCCCAGCATTTT,TRBJ1-5,many,TRBV29-1,-,12
CASSSGAEAGGPATQYF,TGTGCCAGCAGCTCCGGGGCGGAAGCGGGAGGGCCAGCCACGCAGTATTTT,TRBJ2-3,medium-sized,TRBV7-2,TRBD2,17
CASSVNPGQSSYEQYF,TGTGCCAGCAGCGTGAATCCGGGACAAAGCTCCTACGAGCAGTACTTC,TRBJ2-7,medium-sized,TRBV9,-,16
CASSFSSGTGQETQYF,TGCGCCAGCAGCTTTTCCTCCGGGACAGGGCAAGAGACCCAGTACTTC,TRBJ2-5,many,TRBV5-1,TRBD1,16
CSAIWTGGRDTQYF,TGCAGTGCTATTTGGACAGGGGGCCGAGATACGCAGTATTTT,TRBJ2-3,few,TRBV20-1,TRBD1,14
CASSDSRPF,TGTGCCAGCAGTGACTCGCGCCCTTTT,TRBJ2-3,medium-sized,TRBV6-4,-,9
CASSLRGRDGYTF,TGTGCCAGCAGCTTACGGGGCAGGGATGGCTACACCTTC,TRBJ1-2,many,TRBV5-8,-,13
CSARVLADTQYF,TGCAGTGCTAGGGTCCTAGCGGATACGCAGTATTTT,TRBJ2-3,many,TRBV20-1,-,12
CATALVDTQYF,TGTGCCACCGCTCTGGTAGATACGCAGTATTTT,TRBJ2-3,medium-sized,TRBV6-5,-,11
CASSFDLRGQPQHF,TGTGCCAGCAGCTTCGATTTGAGGGGTCAGCCCCAGCATTTT,TRBJ1-5,many,TRBV6-1,-,14
CASSPRTSGGARYEQFF,TGTGCCAGCAGCCCGAGGACTAGCGGGGGGGCCCGCTATGAGCAGTTCTTC,TRBJ2-1,many,TRBV11-2,TRBD2,17
CASSRGLAETQYF,TGTGCCAGCAGCCGAGGACTAGCTGAGACCCAGTACTTC,TRBJ2-5,many,TRBV7-3,TRBD2,13
CASSSEGDYGYTF,TGTGCCAGCAGTTCGGAGGGGGACTATGGCTACACCTTC,TRBJ1-2,many,TRBV12-3/TRBV12-4,-,13
CASSFLSGTQETQYF,TGTGCCAGCAGCTTTCTCTCCGGGACCCAAGAGACCCAGTACTTC,TRBJ2-5,large,TRBV7-9,-,15
CASSIQGTNYGYTF,TGTGCCAGTAGTATCCAGGGGACTAACTATGGCTACACCTTC,TRBJ1-2,few,TRBV19,-,14
CSATLVRKRDREMGNLRPDTQYF,TGCAGTGCAACCCTCGTAAGGAAGCGGGATAGAGAAATGGGTAATCTGCGTCCAGATACGCAGTATTTT,TRBJ2-3,many,TRBV20-1,TRBD2,23
CASSQEPGEEAFF,TGCGCCAGCAGCCAAGAGCCAGGGGAGGAAGCTTTCTTT,TRBJ1-1,medium-sized,TRBV4-1,-,13
CASSGGENIQYF,TGTGCCAGCAGTGGGGGGGAAAACATTCAGTACTTC,TRBJ2-4,large,TRBV2,-,12
CAWSTGTGRAEAFF,TGTGCCTGGAGCACCGGGACAGGTCGCGCTGAAGCTTTCTTT,TRBJ1-1,many,TRBV30,TRBD1,14
CASSLPGELFF,TGTGCCAGCAGCTTACCCGGGGAGCTGTTTTTT,TRBJ2-2,many,TRBV7-8,-,11
CASSTGLAGTGELFF,TGTGCCAGCAGCACTGGACTAGCGGGCACCGGGGAGCTGTTTTTT,TRBJ2-2,many,TRBV7-9,TRBD2,15
CSVESGTLYDTQYF,TGCAGCGTTGAATCCGGGACCCTATACGATACGCAGTATTTT,TRBJ2-3,medium-sized,TRBV29-1,-,14
CASIPGGASYGYTF,TGTGCCAGCATCCCCGGGGGGGCCAGCTATGGCTACACCTTC,TRBJ1-2,medium-sized,TRBV7-6,-,14
CAISDPGGSSYNEQFF,TGTGCCATCAGTGATCCGGGAGGTTCCTCCTACAATGAGCAGTTCTTC,TRBJ2-1,many,TRBV10-3,TRBD2,16
CASRGSGSTHLNEQFF,TGTGCCAGTAGAGGAAGCGGGAGCACCCACCTTAATGAGCAGTTCTTC,TRBJ2-1,medium-sized,TRBV19,TRBD2,16
CAWSDGSAIQYF,TGTGCCTGGAGTGACGGCAGTGCCATTCAGTACTTC,TRBJ2-4,medium-sized,TRBV30,-,12
CASSLTGQGAGIAQYF,TGTGCCAGCAGCCTCACCGGACAGGGGGCCGGGATAGCGCAGTATTTT,TRBJ2-3,medium-sized,TRBV7-9,TRBD1,16
CSVGWGTYEQYF,TGCAGCGTTGGGTGGGGTACCTACGAGCAGTACTTC,TRBJ2-7,medium-sized,TRBV29-1,-,12
CASSLEHRQETQYF,TGTGCCAGCAGCTTAGAACATCGCCAAGAGACCCAGTACTTC,TRBJ2-5,few,TRBV7-2,-,14
CSARDLGLAGGRYQETQYF,TGCAGTGCTAGAGATCTAGGGCTAGCGGGAGGACGGTACCAAGAGACCCAGTACTTC,TRBJ2-5,many,TRBV20-1,TRBD2,19
CASSLRQGGETQYF,TGTGCCAGCAGCCTTCGACAGGGGGGAGAGACCCAGTACTTC,TRBJ2-5,many,TRBV5-5,TRBD1,14
CASSLSGSYNEQFF,TGTGCCAGCAGTTTGTCAGGTTCCTACAATGAGCAGTTCTTC,TRBJ2-1,many,TRBV27,-,14
CASSVSGPRNTIYF,TGTGCCAGCAGTGTCTCGGGGCCGAGAAACACCATATATTTT,TRBJ1-3,many,TRBV2,-,14
CASSLILAYEQYF,TGTGCCAGCAGCCTTATACTCGCCTACGAGCAGTACTTC,TRBJ2-7,medium-sized,TRBV6-1,-,13
CASIEGRNTEAFF,TGTGCCAGCATAGAGGGTAGGAACACTGAAGCTTTCTTT,TRBJ1-1,many,TRBV6-1,-,13
CASSLGGGWTQFF,TGTGCCAGCAGCTTGGGAGGGGGATGGACGCAGTTCTTC,TRBJ2-1,many,TRBV7-9,-,13
CASSQDPVDTQYF,TGTGCCAGCAGCCAAGATCCAGTAGATACGCAGTATTTT,TRBJ2-3,medium-sized,TRBV3-1,-,13
CSASPPAGREQETQYF,TGCAGTGCTAGTCCCCCAGCGGGCCGGGAACAAGAGACCCAGTACTTC,TRBJ2-5,medium-sized,TRBV20-1,-,16
CASSPGSGANVLTF,TGTGCCAGCAGCCCGGGTTCTGGGGCCAACGTCCTGACTTTC,TRBJ2-6,medium-sized,TRBV6-5,-,14
CASSQLQTYNEQFF,TGTGCCAGCAGCCAATTACAGACTTACAATGAGCAGTTCTTC,TRBJ2-1,medium-sized,TRBV14,-,14
CASSETGLLFF,TGTGCCAGCAGTGAAACAGGGTTGTTGTTTTTT,TRBJ1-4,many,TRBV2,-,11
CASSLGSGSFGETQYF,TGCGCCAGCAGCTTGGGTAGCGGGAGTTTCGGAGAGACCCAGTACTTC,TRBJ2-5,medium-sized,TRBV5-1,TRBD2,16
CSVVVPPRNTEAFF,TGCAGCGTTGTAGTGCCACCCCGGAACACTGAAGCTTTCTTT,TRBJ1-1,many,TRBV29-1,-,14
CASSLMNTGELFF,TGTGCCAGCAGCTTGATGAACACCGGGGAGCTGTTTTTT,TRBJ2-2,many,TRBV5-4,-,13
CASSPRRDRVYEQYF,TGTGCCAGCAGCCCCAGACGGGACAGGGTGTACGAGCAGTACTTC,TRBJ2-7,many,TRBV12-3/TRBV12-4,TRBD1,15
CATSSTGDYGYTF,TGTGCCACCAGTAGTACAGGGGACTATGGCTACACCTTC,TRBJ1-2,medium-sized,TRBV24-1,TRBD1,13
CSANTRDSRNSPLHF,TGCAGTGCGAACACCAGGGACAGCCGAAATTCACCCCTCCACTTT,TRBJ1-6,medium-sized,TRBV20-1,TRBD1,15